The entry that follows covers one T cell receptor (beta chain) sequence. This sample is part of a study of blood T cell repertoires in COVID-19. Sequencing used immunoSEQ multiplex PCR; TCRdb keeps in-frame clones, though not all of them. The data contain roughly 250,000 clones, roughly nine tenths of them singletons. The TCR comes from a human donor in a cohort exposed to, infected with or recovered from COVID-19 (not recorded which). The donor label of this sample is uncertain. Input material: PBMCs or T cells enriched from blood (not recorded which).

The CDR3 region has the DNA TGTGCCAGCAGTGAGCAGGGTGAAAACATTCAGTACTTC. Residues: CASSEQGENIQYF. The chain links TRBV2 to TRBJ2-4; possibly TRBD1 for D (5 bases). V lost 3 bases, J lost 5 bases, and 8 bases lay in between. This CDR3 region has 13 residues. Germline V gives CDR1 SNHLY, CDR2 FYNNEI.